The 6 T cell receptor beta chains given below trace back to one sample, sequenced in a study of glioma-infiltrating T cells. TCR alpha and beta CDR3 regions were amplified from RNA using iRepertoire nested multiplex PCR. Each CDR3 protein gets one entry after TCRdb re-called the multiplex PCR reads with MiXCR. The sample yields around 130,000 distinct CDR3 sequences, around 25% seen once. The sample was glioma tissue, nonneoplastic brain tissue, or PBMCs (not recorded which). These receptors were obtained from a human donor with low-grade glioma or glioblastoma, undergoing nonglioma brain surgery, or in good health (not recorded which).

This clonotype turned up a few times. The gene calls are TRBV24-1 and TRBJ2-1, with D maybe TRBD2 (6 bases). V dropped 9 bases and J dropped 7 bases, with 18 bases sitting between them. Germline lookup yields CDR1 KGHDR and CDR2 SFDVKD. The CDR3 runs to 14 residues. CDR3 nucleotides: TGTGCCACCGGAGGGAACCCCGCTGTAAATGAGCAGTTCTTC. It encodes CATGGNPAVNEQFF.

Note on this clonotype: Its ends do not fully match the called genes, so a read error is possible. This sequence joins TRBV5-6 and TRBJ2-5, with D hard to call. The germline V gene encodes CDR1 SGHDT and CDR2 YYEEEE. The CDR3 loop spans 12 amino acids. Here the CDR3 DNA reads TGTGCCACCAGCTCGAGTGGAAGGACCCAGTACTTC. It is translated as CATSSSGRTQYF. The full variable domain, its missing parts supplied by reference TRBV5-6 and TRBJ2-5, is DAGVTQSPTHLIKTRGQQVTLRCSPKSGHDTVSWYQQALGQGPQFIFQYYEEEERQRGNFPDRFSGHQFPNYSSELNVNALLLGDSALYLCATSSSGRTQYFGPGTRLLVL.

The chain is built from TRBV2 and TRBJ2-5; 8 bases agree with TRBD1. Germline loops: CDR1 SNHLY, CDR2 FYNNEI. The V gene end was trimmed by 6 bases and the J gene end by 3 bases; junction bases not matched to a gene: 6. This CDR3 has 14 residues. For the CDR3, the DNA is TGTGCCAGCAGGAAGGACAGGGACAAAGAGACCCAGTACTTC. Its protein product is CASRKDRDKETQYF. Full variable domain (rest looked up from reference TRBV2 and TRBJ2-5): EPEVTQTPSHQVTQMGQEVILRCVPISNHLYFYWYRQILGQKVEFLVSFYNNEISEKSEIFDDQFSVERPDGSNFTLKIRSTKLEDSAMYFCASRKDRDKETQYFGPGTRLLVL.

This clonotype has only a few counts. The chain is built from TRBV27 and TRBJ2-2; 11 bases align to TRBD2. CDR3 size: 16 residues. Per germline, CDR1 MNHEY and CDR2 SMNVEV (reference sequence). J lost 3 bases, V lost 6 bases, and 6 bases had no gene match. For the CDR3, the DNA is TGTGCCAGCAGCTATGGGACTAGCGGCTACACCGGGGAGCTGTTTTTT. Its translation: CASSYGTSGYTGELFF.

This CDR3 reads CASSPWEGLNTEAFF. In DNA, the CDR3 is TGTGCCAGCAGCCCCTGGGAGGGCTTGAACACTGAAGCTTTCTTT. This chain links TRBV7-8 with TRBJ1-1; no definite D call. CDR3 size: 15 residues. Trimming left V 5 bases short and J 0 bases short, with 13 bases between. The V gene's germline CDR1 is SGHVS and CDR2 FQNEAQ.

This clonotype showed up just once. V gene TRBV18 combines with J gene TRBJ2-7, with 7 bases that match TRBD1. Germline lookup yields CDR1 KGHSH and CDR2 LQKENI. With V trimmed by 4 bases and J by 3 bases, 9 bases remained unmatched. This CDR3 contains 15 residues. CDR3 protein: CASSLPRDSLYEQYV. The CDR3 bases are TGTGCCAGCTCACTACCCCGGGACAGCCTCTACGAGCAGTACGTC.